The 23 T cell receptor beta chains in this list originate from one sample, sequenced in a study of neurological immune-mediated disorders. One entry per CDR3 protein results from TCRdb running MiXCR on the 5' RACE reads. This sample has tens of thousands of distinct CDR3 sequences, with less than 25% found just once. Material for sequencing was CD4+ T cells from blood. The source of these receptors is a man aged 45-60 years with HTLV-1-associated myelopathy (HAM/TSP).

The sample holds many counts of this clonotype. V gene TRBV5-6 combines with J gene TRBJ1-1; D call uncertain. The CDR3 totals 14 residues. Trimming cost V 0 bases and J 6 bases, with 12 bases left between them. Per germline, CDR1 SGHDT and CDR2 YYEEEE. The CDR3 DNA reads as TGTGCCAGCAGCTTGGACCCCGCCTGGGCTGAAGCTTTCTTT. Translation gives CASSLDPAWAEAFF.

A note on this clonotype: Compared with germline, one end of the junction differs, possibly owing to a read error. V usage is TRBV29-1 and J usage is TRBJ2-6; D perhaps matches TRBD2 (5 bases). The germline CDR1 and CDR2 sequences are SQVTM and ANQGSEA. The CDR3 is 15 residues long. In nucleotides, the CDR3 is TGCAGCGTTGTGGGAAAGGACTCTTGGGCCAACGTCCTGACTTTC. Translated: CSVVGKDSWANVLTF.

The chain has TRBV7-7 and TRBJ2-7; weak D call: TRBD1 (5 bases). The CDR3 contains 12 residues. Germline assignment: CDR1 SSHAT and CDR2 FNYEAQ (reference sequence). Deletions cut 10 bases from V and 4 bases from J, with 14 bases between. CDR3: CAIQIGAYEQYF. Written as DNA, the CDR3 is TGTGCCATCCAAATAGGGGCTTACGAGCAGTACTTC.

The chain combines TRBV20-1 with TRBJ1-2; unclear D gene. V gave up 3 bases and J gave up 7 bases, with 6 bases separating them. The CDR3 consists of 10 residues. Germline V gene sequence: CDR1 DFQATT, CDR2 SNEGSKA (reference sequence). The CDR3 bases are TGCAGTGCTAGTGAAGGTGGCTACACCTTC. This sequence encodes CSASEGGYTF.

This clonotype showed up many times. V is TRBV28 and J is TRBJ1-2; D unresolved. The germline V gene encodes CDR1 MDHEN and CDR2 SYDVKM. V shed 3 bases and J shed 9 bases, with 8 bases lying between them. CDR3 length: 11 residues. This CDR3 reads CASSFRESYTF. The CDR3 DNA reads TGTGCCAGCAGTTTTCGGGAAAGCTACACCTTC.

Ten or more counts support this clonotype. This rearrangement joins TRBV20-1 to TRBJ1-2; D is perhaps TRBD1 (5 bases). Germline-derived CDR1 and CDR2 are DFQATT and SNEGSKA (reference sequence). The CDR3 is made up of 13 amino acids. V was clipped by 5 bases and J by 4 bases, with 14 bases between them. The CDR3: CSARLRAIYGYTF. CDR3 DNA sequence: TGCAGTGCTCGACTCAGGGCTATCTATGGCTACACCTTC.

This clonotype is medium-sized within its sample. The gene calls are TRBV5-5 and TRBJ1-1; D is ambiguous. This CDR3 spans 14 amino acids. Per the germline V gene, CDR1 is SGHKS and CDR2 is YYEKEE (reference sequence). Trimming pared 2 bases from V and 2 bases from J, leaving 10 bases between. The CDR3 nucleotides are TGTGCCAGCAGCTTCCTCGACGGCAACACTGAAGCTTTCTTT. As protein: CASSFLDGNTEAFF.

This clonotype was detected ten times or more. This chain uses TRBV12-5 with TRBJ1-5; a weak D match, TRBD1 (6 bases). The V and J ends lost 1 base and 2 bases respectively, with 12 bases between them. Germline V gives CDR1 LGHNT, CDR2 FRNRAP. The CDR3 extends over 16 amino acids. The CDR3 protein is CASGLAPGDRNQPQHF. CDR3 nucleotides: TGTGCTAGTGGTTTGGCCCCAGGGGACCGCAATCAGCCCCAGCATTTT.

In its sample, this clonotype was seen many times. The CDR3 DNA is TGTGCCAGCAGCCAAGATTCCAGGACAGGGGTCTTAAGCTATGGCTACACCTTC. It translates to CASSQDSRTGVLSYGYTF. The chain uses TRBV4-2 and TRBJ1-2; TRBD1 matches at 9 bases. V dropped 0 bases and J dropped 4; count of bases not matched to a gene: 12. The CDR3 totals 18 residues. Germline loops: CDR1 LGHNA, CDR2 YNFKEQ.

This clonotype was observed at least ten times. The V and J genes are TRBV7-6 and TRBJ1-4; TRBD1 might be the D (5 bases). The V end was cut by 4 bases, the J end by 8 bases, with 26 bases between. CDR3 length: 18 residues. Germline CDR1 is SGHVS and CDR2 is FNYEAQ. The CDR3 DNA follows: TGTGCCAGCAGCTCAACCCCCGGGGGGGTGGTGCCCGGAGAAAAACTGTTTTTT. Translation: CASSSTPGGVVPGEKLFF.

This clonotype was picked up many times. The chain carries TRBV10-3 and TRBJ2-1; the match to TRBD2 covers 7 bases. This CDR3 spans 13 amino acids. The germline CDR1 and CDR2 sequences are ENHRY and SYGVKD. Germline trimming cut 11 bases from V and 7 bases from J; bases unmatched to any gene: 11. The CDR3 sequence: CASRGGLSNEQFF. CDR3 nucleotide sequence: TGTGCCTCCCGTGGGGGACTAAGTAATGAGCAGTTCTTC.

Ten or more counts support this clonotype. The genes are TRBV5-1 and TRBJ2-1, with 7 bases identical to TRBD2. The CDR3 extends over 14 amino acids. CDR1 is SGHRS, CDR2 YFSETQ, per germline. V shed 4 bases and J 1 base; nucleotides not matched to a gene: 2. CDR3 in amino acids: CASSPAGSYNEQFF. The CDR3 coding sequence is TGCGCCAGCAGCCCAGCGGGATCCTACAATGAGCAGTTCTTC.

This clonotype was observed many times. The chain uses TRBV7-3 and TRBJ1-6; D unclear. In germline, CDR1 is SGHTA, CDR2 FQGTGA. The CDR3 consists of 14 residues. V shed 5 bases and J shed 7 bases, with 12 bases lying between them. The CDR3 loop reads CASSTSGENSPLHF. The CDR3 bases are TGTGCCAGCAGCACATCGGGAGAAAATTCACCCCTCCACTTT.

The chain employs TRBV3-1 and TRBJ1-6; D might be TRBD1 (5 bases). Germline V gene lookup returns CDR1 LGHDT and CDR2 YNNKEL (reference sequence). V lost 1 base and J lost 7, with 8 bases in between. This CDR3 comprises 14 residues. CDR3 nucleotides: TGTGCCAGCAGCCAAGTTGACAGAAATTCACCCCTCCACTTT. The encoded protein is CASSQVDRNSPLHF. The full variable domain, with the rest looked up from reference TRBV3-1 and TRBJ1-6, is DTAVSQTPKYLVTQMGNDKSIKCEQNLGHDTMYWYKQDSKKFLKIMFSYNNKELIINETVPNRFSPKSPDKAHLNLHINSLELGDSAVYFCASSQVDRNSPLHFGNGTRLTVT.

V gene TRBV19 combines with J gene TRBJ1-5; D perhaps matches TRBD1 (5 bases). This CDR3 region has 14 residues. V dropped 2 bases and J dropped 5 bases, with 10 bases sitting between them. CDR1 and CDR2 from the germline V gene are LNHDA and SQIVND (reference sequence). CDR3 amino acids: CASSIWGTYQPQHF. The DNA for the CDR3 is TGTGCCAGTAGTATATGGGGGACTTATCAGCCCCAGCATTTT.

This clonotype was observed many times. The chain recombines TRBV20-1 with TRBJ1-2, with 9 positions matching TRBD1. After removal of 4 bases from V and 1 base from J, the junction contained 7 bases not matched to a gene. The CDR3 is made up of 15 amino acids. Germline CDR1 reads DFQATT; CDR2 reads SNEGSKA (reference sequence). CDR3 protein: CSAKAGTGFNYGYTF. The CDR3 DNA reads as TGCAGTGCTAAAGCCGGGACAGGGTTTAACTATGGCTACACCTTC.

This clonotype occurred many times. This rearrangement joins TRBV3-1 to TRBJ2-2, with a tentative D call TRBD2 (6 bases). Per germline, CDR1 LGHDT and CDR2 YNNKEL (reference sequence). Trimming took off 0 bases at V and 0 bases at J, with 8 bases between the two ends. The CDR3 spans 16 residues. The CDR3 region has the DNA TGTGCCAGCAGCCAAGAATGGGGGGCGAACACCGGGGAGCTGTTTTTT. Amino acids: CASSQEWGANTGELFF.

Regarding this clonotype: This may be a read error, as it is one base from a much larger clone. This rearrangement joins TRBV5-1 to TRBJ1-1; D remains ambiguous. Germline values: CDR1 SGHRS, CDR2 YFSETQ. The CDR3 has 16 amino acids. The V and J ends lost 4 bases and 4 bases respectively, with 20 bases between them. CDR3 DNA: TGCGCCAGCAGCCCAGCCAGGAAAGGGAGTAGCACTGAAGCTTTCTTT. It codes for CASSPARKGSSTEAFF. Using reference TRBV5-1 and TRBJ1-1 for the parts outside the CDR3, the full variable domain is KAGVTQTPRYLIKTRGQQVTLSCSPISGHRSVSWYQQTPGQGLQFLFEYFSETQRNKGNFPGRFSGRQFSNSRSEMNVSTLELGDSALYLCASSPARKGSSTEAFFGQGTRLTVV.

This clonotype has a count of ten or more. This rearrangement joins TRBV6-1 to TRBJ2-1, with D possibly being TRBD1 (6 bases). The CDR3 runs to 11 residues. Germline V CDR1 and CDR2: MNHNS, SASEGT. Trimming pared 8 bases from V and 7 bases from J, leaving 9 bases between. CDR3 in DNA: TGTGCCAGCGTGAGGGGGAATGAGCAGTTCTTC. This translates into CASVRGNEQFF.

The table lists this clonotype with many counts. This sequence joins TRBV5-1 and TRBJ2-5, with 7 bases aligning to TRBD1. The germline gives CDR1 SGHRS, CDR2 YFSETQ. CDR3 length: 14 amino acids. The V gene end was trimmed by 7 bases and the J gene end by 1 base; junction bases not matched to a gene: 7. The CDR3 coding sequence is TGCGCCAGCCACCCGGGACAGATCCAAGAGACCCAGTACTTC. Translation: CASHPGQIQETQYF.

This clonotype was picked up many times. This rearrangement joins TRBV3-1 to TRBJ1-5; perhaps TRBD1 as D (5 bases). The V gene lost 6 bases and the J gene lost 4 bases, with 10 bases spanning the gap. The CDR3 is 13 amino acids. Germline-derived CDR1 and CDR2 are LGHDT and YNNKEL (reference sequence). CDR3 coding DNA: TGTGCCAGCAGTAGGGACCTGAATCAGCCCCAGCATTTT. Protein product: CASSRDLNQPQHF.

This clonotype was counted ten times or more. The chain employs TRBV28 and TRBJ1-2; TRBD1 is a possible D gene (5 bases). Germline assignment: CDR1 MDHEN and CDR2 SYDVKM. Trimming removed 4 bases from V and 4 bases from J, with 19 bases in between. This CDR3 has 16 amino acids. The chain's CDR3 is CASSSIDSRQIYGYTF. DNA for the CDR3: TGTGCCAGCAGTTCGATAGACAGTCGCCAAATCTATGGCTACACCTTC.

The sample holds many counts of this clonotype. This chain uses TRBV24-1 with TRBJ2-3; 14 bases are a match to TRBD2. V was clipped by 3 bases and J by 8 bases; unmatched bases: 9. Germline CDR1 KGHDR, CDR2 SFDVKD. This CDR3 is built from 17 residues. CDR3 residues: CATSDPGLAGGRGTQYF. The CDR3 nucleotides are TGTGCCACCAGTGATCCCGGACTAGCGGGAGGCAGGGGTACGCAGTATTTT.